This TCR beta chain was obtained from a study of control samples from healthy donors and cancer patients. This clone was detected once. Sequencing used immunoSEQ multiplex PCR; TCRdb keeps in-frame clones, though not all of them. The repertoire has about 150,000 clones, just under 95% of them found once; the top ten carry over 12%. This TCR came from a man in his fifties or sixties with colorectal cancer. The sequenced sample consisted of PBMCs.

The CDR3 DNA reads TGTGCCAGCTCACCAAATGGACAGCTCATGAACACTGAAGCTTTCTTT. Amino acids: CASSPNGQLMNTEAFF. The chain joins TRBV18 to TRBJ1-1; the D gene is possibly TRBD1 (6 bases). Trimming took 2 bases from V and 0 from J, leaving 13 bases between them. The CDR3 length is 16 residues. Germline values: CDR1 KGHSH, CDR2 LQKENI.